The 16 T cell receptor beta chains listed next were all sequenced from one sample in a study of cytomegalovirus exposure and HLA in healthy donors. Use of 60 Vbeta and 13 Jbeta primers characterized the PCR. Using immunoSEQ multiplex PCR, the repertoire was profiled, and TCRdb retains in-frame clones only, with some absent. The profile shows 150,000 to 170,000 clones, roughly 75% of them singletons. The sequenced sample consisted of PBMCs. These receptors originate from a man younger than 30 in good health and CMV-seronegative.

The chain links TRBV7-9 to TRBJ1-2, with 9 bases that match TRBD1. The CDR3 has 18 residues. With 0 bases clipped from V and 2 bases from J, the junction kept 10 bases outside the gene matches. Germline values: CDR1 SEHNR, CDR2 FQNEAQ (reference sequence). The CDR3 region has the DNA TGTGCCAGCAGCTTAGCGTTTAGGACAGGGGCCGGAAACTATGGCTACACCTTC. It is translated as CASSLAFRTGAGNYGYTF.

CDR3 region: CSVVGTNQETQYF. CDR3 DNA: TGCAGCGTTGTGGGCACCAACCAAGAGACCCAGTACTTC. The chain combines TRBV29-1 with TRBJ2-5; D remains ambiguous. The CDR3 is 13 amino acids. Trimming took 4 bases from V and 0 from J, leaving 9 bases between them. Germline CDR1 SQVTM, CDR2 ANQGSEA. Using reference TRBV29-1 and TRBJ2-5 for the parts outside the CDR3, the full variable domain is SAVISQKPSRDICQRGTSLTIQCQVDSQVTMMFWYRQQPGQSLTLIATANQGSEATYESGFVIDKFPISRPNLTFSTLTVSNMSPEDSSIYLCSVVGTNQETQYFGPGTRLLVL.

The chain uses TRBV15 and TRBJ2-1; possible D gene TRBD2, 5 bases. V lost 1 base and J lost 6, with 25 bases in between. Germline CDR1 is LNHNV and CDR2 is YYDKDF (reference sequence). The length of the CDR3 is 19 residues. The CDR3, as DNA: TGTGCCACCAGCAGAGCCCTCCCACCAGAAGTGGGAGAAAGCAATGAGCAGTTCTTC. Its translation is CATSRALPPEVGESNEQFF.

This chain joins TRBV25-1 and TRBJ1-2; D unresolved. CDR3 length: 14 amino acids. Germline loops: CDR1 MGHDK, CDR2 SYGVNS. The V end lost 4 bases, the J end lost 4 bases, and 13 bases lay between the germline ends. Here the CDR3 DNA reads TGTGCCAGCAGTGCCCCGGGTGGTGGCTATGGCTACACCTTC. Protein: CASSAPGGGYGYTF.

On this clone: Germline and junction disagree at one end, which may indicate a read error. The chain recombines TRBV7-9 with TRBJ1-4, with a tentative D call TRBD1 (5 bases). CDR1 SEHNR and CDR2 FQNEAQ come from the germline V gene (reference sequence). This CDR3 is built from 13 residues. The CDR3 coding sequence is TGTTCCAGCAGCCTTGGACAAAGGGAAAAACTGTTTTTT. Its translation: CSSSLGQREKLFF.

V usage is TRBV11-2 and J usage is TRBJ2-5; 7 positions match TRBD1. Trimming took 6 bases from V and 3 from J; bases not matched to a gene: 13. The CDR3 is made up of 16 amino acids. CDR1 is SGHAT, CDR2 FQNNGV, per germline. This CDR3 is CASRFRGWGREETQYF. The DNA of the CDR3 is TGTGCCAGCAGGTTCAGGGGGTGGGGAAGAGAAGAGACCCAGTACTTC.

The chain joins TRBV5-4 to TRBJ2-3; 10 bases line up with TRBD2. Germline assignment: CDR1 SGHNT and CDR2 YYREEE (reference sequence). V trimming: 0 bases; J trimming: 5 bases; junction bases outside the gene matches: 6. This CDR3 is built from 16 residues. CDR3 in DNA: TGTGCCAGCAGCTTGGCCGGAGCGGGAGGGAGAGATACGCAGTATTTT. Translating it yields CASSLAGAGGRDTQYF.

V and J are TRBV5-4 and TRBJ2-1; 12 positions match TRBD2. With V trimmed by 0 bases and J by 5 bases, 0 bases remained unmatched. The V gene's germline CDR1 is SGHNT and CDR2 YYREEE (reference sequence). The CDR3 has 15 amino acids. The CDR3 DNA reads TGTGCCAGCAGCTTGGGACTAGCGGGAGACAATGAGCAGTTCTTC. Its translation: CASSLGLAGDNEQFF.

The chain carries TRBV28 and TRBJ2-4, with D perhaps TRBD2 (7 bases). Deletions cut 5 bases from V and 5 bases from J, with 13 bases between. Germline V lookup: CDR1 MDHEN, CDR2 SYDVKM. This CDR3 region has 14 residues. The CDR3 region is CASSGAGAQNIQYF. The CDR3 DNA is TGTGCCAGCAGTGGGGCGGGGGCCCAAAACATTCAGTACTTC.

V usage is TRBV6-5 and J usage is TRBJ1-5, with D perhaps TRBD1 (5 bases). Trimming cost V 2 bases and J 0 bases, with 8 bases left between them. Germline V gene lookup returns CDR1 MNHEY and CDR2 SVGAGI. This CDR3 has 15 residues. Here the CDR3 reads CASSYGRDSNQPQHF. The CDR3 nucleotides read TGTGCCAGCAGTTACGGCAGGGATAGCAATCAGCCCCAGCATTTT.

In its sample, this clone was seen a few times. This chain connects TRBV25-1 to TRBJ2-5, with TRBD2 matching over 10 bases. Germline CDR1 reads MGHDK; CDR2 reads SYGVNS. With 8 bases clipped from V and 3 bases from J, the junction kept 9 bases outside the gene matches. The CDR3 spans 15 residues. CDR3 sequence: CASGQAGGYKETQYF. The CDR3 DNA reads TGTGCCAGCGGTCAAGCGGGAGGGTACAAAGAGACCCAGTACTTC.

In DNA form, the CDR3 reads TGTGCCAGCAGCCATTCAACTTCACAAGAGACCCAGTACTTC. Protein sequence: CASSHSTSQETQYF. The rearrangement links TRBV14 to TRBJ2-5; D remains unclear. Trimming removed 3 bases from V and 2 bases from J, with 10 bases in between. CDR3 length: 14 amino acids. Germline V gene sequence: CDR1 SGHDN, CDR2 FVKESK.

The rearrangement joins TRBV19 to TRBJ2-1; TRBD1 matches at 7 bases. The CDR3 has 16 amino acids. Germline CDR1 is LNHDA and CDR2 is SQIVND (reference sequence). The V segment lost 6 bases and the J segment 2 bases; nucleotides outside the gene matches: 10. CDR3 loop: CASSTDRAYPYNEQFF. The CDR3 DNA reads TGTGCCAGTAGCACAGACAGGGCCTACCCCTACAATGAGCAGTTCTTC.

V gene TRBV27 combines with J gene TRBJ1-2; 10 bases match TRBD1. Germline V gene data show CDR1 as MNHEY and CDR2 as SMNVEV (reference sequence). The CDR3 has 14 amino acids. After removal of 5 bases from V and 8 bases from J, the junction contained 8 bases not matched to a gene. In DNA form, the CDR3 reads TGTGCCAGCAGTCCCGGAGACAGGGGGCGAGGCTACACCTTC. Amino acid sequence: CASSPGDRGRGYTF.

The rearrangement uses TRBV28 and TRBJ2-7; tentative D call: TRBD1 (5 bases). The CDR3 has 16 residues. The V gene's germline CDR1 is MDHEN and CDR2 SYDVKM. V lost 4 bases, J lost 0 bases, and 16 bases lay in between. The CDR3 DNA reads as TGTGCCAGCAGTTATCCCTCCAGGGTGCCCTCCTACGAGCAGTACTTC. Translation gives CASSYPSRVPSYEQYF.

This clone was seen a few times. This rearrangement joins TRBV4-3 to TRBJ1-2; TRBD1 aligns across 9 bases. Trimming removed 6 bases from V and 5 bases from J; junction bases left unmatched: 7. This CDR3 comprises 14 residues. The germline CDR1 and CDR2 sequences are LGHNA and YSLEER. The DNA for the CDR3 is TGCGCCAGCAGTCGAGACAGGGGGAGTTATGGCTACACCTTC. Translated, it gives CASSRDRGSYGYTF.